The rows below give T cell receptor beta chains drawn from one sample of a study of beta chain features in type 1 diabetes. The table came from immunoSEQ multiplex PCR; TCRdb's copy has only in-frame clones and leaves some out. The sample has some 400,000 clones, approximately 16% seen once. Specimen: naive CD4+ T cells from blood. The receptors here all came from a woman aged 18-35 years in good health. CDR3s include the opening cysteine and the closing phenylalanine or tryptophan. D genes are given only for firm matches.

TRBV27,TRBJ1-4,12,-,CASSRTNEKLFF
TRBV4-3,TRBJ1-2,15,-,CASSQGYEGFYGYTF
TRBV5-4,TRBJ2-1,15,-,CASSSDMSSYNEQFF
TRBV5-1,TRBJ2-7,15,TRBD2,CASSLGGRAVYEQYF
TRBV5-1,TRBJ2-2,16,TRBD2,CASSLGSGVNTGELFF
TRBV6-6,TRBJ2-3,14,TRBD2,CASSTSGRTDTQYF
TRBV5-1,TRBJ2-3,17,TRBD2,CASRPLSLAGGPDTQYF
TRBV7-9,TRBJ2-1,16,TRBD2,CASSLKGAGRFNEQFF
TRBV28,TRBJ2-1,14,TRBD2,CASISSGGSNEQFF
TRBV19,TRBJ1-1,15,TRBD1,CASSIRTGGTTEAFF
TRBV11-3,TRBJ2-3,17,TRBD2,CASSLAGGAGGVDTQYF
TRBV19,TRBJ1-1,12,-,CASSPRGIEAFF
TRBV4-2,TRBJ2-6,16,TRBD1,CASSRPTGEGANVLTF
TRBV30,TRBJ2-7,13,-,CAWRASVTYEQYF
TRBV23-1,TRBJ1-2,14,-,CASSHYTGCYGYTF
TRBV18,TRBJ2-5,13,-,CASSPGSQETQYF
TRBV30,TRBJ2-7,14,-,CAWETNPSSYEQYF
TRBV13,TRBJ2-5,14,TRBD2,CASSLGGLKETQYF
TRBV13,TRBJ2-2,14,-,CASSLVGRPGELFF
TRBV19,TRBJ1-1,14,-,CASSNWRMNTEAFF